This T cell receptor beta chain appears in the sequencing data of a study of blood T cell repertoires in COVID-19. Turning to the study itself: The United States, Italy and Spain provided the acute and convalescent COVID-19 samples.

V lost 4 bases and J lost 6; bases outside the gene matches: 6. The germline V gene encodes CDR1 LNHDA and CDR2 SQIVND (reference sequence). There are 14 residues in the CDR3. Followed longitudinally, the Seattle patients had been enrolled during active infection. The data were produced by immunoSEQ multiplex PCR, yet TCRdb's version contains in-frame clones alone and is incomplete. The table includes under 350,000 clones, 75% to 95% detected once. Sequenced material: peripheral blood. This clonotype was obtained from a woman aged 25 to 39 with COVID-19, enrolled during active disease. The rearrangement joins TRBV19 to TRBJ1-5; 7 bases line up with TRBD1. DNA of the CDR3: TGTGCCAGTAGTACCCGGACAGGTGGTCAGCCCCAGCATTTT. Translation gives CASSTRTGGQPQHF.